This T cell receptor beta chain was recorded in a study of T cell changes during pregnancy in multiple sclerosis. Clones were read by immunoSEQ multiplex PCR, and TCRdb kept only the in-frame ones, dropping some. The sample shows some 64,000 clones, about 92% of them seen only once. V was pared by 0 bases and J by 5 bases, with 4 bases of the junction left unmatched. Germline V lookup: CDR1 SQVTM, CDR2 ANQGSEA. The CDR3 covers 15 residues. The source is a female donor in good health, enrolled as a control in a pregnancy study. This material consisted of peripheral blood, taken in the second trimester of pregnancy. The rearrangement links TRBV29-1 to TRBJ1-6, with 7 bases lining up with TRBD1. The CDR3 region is CSVEDFGQDNSPLHF. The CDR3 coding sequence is TGCAGCGTTGAAGACTTCGGACAGGATAATTCACCCCTCCACTTT. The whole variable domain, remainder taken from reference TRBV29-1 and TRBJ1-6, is SAVISQKPSRDICQRGTSLTIQCQVDSQVTMMFWYRQQPGQSLTLIATANQGSEATYESGFVIDKFPISRPNLTFSTLTVSNMSPEDSSIYLCSVEDFGQDNSPLHFGNGTRLTVT.